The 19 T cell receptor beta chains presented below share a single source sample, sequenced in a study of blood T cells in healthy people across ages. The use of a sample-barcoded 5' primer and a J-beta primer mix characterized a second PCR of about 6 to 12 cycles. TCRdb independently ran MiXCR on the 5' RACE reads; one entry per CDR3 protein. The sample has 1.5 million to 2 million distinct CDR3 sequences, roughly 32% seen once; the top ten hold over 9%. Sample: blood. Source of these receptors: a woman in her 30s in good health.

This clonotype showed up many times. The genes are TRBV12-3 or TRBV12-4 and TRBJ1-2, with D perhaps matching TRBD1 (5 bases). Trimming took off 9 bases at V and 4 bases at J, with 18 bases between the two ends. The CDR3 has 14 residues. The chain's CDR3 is CASKTSGGSYGYTF. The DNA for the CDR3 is TGTGCCAGTAAAACGAGTGGGGGGAGCTATGGCTACACCTTC.

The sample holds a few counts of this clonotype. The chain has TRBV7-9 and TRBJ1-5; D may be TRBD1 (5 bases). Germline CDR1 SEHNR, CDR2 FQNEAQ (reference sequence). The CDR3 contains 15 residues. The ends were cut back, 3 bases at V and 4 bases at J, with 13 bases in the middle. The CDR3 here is CASSFGQLQNQPQHF. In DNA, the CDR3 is TGTGCCAGCAGCTTCGGACAATTGCAAAATCAGCCCCAGCATTTT.

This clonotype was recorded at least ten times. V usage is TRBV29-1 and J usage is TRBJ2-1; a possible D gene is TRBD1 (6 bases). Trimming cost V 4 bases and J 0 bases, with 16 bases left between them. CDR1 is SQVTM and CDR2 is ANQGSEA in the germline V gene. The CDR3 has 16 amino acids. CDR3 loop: CSVGLLGTISYNEQFF. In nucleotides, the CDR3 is TGCAGCGTTGGGCTACTAGGGACAATCTCCTACAATGAGCAGTTCTTC.

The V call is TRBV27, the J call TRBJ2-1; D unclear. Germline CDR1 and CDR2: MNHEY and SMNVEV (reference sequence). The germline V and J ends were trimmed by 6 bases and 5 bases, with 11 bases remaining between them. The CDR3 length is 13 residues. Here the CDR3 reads CASSTQLDNEQFF. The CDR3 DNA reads TGTGCCAGCAGCACCCAGCTGGACAATGAGCAGTTCTTC.

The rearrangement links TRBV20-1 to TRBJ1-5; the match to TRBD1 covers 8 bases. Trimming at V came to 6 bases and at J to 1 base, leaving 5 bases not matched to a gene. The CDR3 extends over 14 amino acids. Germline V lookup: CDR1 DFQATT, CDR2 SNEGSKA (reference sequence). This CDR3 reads CSANRGVSNQPQHF. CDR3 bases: TGCAGTGCAAACAGGGGGGTAAGCAATCAGCCCCAGCATTTT.

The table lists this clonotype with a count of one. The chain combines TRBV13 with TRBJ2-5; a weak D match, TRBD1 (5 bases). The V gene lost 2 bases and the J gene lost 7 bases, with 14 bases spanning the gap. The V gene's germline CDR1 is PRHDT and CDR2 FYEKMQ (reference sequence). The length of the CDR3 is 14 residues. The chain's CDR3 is CASSLIGAVGTQYF. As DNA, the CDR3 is TGTGCCAGCAGCTTAATAGGGGCGGTGGGGACCCAGTACTTC.

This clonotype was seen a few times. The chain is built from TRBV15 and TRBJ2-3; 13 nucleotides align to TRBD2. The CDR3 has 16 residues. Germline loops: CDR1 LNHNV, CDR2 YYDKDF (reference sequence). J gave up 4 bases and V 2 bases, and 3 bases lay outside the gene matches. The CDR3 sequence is CATSRRTSGSADTQYF. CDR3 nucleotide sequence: TGTGCCACCAGCAGACGGACTAGCGGGAGTGCAGATACGCAGTATTTT.

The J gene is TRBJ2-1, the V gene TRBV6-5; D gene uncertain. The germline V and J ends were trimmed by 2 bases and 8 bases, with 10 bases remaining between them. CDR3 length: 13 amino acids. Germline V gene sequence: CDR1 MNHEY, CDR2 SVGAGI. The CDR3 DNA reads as TGTGCCAGCAGTTACAGTACGGGCTATGAGCAGTTCTTC. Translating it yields CASSYSTGYEQFF.

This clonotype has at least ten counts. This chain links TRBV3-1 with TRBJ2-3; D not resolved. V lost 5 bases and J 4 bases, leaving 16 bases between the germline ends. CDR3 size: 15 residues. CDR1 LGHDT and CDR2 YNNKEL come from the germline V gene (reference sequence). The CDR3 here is CASSAETPRPDTQYF. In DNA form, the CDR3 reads TGTGCCAGCAGCGCCGAGACTCCCCGCCCAGATACGCAGTATTTT.

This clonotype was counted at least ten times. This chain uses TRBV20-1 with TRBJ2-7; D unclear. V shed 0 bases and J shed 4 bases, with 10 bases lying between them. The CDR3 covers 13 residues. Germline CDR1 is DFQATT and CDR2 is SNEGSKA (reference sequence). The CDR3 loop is CSARETGSYEQYF. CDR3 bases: TGCAGTGCTAGAGAAACGGGTTCGTACGAGCAGTACTTC.

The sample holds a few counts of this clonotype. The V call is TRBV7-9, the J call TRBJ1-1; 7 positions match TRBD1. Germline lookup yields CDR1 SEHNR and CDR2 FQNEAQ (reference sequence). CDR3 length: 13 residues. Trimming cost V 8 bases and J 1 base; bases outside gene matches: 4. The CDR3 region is CASSGGQNTEAFF. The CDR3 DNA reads TGTGCCAGCTCAGGGGGACAGAACACTGAAGCTTTCTTT.

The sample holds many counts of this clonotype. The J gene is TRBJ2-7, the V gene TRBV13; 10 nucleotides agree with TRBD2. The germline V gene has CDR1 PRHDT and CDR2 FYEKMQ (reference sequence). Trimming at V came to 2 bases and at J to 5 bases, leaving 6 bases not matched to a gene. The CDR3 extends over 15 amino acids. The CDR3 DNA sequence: TGTGCCAGCAGCTTAAAGCGGGGGGGCCGCGACGAGCAGTACTTC. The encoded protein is CASSLKRGGRDEQYF.

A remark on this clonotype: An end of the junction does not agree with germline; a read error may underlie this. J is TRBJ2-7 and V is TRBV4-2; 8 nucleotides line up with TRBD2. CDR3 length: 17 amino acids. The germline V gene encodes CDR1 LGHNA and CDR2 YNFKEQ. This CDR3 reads CASSQERISGSIHEQYF. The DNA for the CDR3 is TGTGCCAGCAGTCAAGAAAGAATCAGCGGGAGTATCCACGAGCAGTACTTC.

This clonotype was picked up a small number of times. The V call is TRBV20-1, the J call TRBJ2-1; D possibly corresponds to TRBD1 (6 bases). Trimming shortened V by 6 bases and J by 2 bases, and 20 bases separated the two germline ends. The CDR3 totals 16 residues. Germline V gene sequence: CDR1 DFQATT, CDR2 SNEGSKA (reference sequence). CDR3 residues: CSAKTGRRTTYNEQFF. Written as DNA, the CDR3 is TGCAGTGCAAAGACAGGACGTCGAACGACCTACAATGAGCAGTTCTTC.

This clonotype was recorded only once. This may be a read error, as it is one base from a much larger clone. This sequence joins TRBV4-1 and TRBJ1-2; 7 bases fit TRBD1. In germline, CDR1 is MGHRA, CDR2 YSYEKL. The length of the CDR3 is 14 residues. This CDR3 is CPSSPTGQSYGYTF. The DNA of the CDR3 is TGCCCCAGCAGCCCGACAGGGCAAAGCTATGGCTACACCTTC.

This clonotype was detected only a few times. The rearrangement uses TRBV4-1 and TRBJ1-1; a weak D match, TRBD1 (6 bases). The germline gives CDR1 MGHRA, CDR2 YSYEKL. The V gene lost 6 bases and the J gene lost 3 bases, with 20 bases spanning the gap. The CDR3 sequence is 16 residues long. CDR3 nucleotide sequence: TGCGCCAGCAGACGAGGGAGAGGGGGTATAGACACTGAAGCTTTCTTT. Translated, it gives CASRRGRGGIDTEAFF.

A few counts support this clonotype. CDR3 DNA sequence: TGTGCCAGCAGCGTAGTGGAGGATTGGAGGGCTTCCCCCCAAGAGACCCAGTACTTC. Translating it yields CASSVVEDWRASPQETQYF. The chain combines TRBV9 with TRBJ2-5; the D gene is possibly TRBD2 (6 bases). V gave up 0 bases and J gave up 1 base, with 22 bases separating them. Germline values: CDR1 SGDLS, CDR2 YYNGEE. The CDR3 is 19 amino acids. The whole variable domain, remainder taken from reference TRBV9 and TRBJ2-5, is DSGVTQTPKHLITATGQRVTLRCSPRSGDLSVYWYQQSLDQGLQFLIQYYNGEERAKGNILERFSAQQFPDLHSELNLSSLELGDSALYFCASSVVEDWRASPQETQYFGPGTRLLVL.

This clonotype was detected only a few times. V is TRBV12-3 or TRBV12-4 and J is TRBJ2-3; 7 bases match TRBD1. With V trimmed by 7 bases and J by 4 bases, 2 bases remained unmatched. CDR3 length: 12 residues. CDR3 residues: CASIGTADTQYF. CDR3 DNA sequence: TGTGCCAGCATTGGGACAGCAGATACGCAGTATTTT.

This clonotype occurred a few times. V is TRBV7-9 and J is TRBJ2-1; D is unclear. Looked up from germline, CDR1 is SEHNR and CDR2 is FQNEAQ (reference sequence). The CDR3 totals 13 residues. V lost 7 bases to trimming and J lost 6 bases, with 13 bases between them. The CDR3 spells CASIPFPVNEQFF. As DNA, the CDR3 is TGTGCCAGCATCCCCTTTCCGGTCAATGAGCAGTTCTTC.